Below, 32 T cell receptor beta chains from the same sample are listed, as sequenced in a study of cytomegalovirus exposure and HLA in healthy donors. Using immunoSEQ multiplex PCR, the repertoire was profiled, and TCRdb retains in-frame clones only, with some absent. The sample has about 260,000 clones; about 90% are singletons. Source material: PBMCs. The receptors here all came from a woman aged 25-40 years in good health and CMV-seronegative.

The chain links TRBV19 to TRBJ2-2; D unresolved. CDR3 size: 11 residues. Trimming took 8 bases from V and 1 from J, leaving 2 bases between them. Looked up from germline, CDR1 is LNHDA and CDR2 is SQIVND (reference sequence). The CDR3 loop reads CASENTGELFF. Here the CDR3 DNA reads TGTGCCAGTGAGAACACCGGGGAGCTGTTTTTT.

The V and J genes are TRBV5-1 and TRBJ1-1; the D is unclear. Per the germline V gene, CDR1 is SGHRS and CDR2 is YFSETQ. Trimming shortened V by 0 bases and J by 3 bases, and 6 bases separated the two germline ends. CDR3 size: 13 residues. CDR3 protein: CASSLGRHTEAFF. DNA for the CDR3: TGCGCCAGCAGCTTGGGGCGGCACACTGAAGCTTTCTTT.

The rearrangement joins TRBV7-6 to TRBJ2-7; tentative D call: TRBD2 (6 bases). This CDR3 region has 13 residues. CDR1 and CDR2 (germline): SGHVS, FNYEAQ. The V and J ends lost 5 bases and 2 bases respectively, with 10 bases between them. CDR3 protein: CASSTGDPYEQYF. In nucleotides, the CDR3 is TGTGCCAGCAGCACGGGAGACCCCTACGAGCAGTACTTC. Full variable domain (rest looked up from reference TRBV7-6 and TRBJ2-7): GAGVSQSPRYKVTKRGQDVALRCDPISGHVSLYWYRQALGQGPEFLTYFNYEAQQDKSGLPNDRFSAERPEGSISTLTIQRTEQRDSAMYRCASSTGDPYEQYFGPGTRLTVT.

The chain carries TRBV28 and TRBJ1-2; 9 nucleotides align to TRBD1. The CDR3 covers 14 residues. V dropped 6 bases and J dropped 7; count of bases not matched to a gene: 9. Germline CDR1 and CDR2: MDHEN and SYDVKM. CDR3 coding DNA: TGTGCCAGCAGAAAACCGGGACAGGGAGGTGGCTACACCTTC. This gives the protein CASRKPGQGGGYTF.

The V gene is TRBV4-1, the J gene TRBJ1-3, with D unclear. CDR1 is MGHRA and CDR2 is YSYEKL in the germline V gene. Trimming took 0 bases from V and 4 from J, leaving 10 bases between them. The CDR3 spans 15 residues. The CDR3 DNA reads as TGCGCCAGCAGCCAAGACCCAAGCTCAGGAAACACCATATATTTT. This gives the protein CASSQDPSSGNTIYF.

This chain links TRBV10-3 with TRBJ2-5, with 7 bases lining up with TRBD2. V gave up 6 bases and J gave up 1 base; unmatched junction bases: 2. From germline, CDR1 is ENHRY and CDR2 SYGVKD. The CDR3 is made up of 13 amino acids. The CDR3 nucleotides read TGTGCCATCAGAAGCGGGGCCCAAGAGACCCAGTACTTC. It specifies CAIRSGAQETQYF.

The CDR3 DNA is TGTGCCAGCAGTTTGGCCAGCTACCCCGAGCAGTACTTC. This gives the protein CASSLASYPEQYF. This chain links TRBV28 with TRBJ2-7; D remains unclear. V was clipped by 3 bases and J by 6 bases, with 12 bases between them. Germline lookup yields CDR1 MDHEN and CDR2 SYDVKM. The CDR3 has 13 residues.

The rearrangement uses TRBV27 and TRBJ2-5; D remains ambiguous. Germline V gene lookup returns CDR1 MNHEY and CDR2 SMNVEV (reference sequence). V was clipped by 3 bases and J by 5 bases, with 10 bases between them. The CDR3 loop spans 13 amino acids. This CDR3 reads CASSFSRRETQYF. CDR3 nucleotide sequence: TGTGCCAGCAGTTTCTCCCGCAGGGAGACCCAGTACTTC.

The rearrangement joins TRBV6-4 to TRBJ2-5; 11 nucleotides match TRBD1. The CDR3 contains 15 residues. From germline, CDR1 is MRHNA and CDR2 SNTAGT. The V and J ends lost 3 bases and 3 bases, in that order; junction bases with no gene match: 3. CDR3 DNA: TGTGCCAGCAGTGAGGGGGACAGGGGGAAAGAGACCCAGTACTTC. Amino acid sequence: CASSEGDRGKETQYF.

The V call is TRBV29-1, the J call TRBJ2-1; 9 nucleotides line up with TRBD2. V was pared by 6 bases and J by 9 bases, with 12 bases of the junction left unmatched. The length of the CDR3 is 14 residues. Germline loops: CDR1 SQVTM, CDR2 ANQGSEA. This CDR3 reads CSVAPGLALVEQFF. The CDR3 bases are TGCAGCGTCGCCCCGGGACTAGCTTTGGTTGAGCAGTTCTTC.

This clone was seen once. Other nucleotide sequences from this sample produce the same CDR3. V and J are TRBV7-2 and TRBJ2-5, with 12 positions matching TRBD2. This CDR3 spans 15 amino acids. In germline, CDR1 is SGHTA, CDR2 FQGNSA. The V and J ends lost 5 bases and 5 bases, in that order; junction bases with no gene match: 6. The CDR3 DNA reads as TGTGCCAGCAGCCCTGGACTAGCGGGAAGGGAGACCCAGTACTTC. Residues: CASSPGLAGRETQYF.

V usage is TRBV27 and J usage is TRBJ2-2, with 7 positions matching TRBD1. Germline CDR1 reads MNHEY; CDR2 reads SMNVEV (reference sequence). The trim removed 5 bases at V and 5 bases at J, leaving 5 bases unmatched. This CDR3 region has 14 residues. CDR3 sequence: CASSGTVSTGELFF. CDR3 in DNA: TGTGCCAGCAGTGGGACAGTGTCGACCGGGGAGCTGTTTTTT.

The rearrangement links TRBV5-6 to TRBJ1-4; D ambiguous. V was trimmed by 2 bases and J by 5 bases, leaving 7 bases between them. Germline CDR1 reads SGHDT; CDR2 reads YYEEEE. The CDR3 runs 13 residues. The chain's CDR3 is CASSFLGNEKLFF. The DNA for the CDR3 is TGTGCCAGCAGCTTCCTTGGAAATGAAAAACTGTTTTTT. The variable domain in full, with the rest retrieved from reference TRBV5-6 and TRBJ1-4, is DAGVTQSPTHLIKTRGQQVTLRCSPKSGHDTVSWYQQALGQGPQFIFQYYEEEERQRGNFPDRFSGHQFPNYSSELNVNALLLGDSALYLCASSFLGNEKLFFGSGTQLSVL.

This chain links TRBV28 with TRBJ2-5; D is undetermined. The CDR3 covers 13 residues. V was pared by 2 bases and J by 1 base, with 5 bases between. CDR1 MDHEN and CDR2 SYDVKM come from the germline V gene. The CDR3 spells CASSLPPQETQYF. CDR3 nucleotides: TGTGCCAGCAGTTTACCCCCCCAAGAGACCCAGTACTTC.

The CDR3 coding sequence is TGTGCCAGCAGTCGTGATAAGACAGGGGGCGAGGATGGCTACACCTTC. This gives the protein CASSRDKTGGEDGYTF. The chain combines TRBV28 with TRBJ1-2; TRBD1 matches at 10 bases. The germline V gene has CDR1 MDHEN and CDR2 SYDVKM. This CDR3 has 16 residues. After removal of 5 bases from V and 6 bases from J, the junction contained 12 bases not matched to a gene.

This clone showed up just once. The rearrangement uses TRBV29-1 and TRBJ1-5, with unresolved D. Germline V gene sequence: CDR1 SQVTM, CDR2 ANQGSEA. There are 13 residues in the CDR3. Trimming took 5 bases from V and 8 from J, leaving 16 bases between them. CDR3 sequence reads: CSVTLRYGEPQHF. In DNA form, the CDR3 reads TGCAGCGTTACCCTTCGGTACGGAGAGCCCCAGCATTTT.

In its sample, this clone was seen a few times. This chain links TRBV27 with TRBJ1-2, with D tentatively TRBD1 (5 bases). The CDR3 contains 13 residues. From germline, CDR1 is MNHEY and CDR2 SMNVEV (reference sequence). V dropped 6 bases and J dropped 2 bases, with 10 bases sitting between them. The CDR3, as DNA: TGTGCCAGCAGGGGGGACGTGAACTATGGCTACACCTTC. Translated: CASRGDVNYGYTF.

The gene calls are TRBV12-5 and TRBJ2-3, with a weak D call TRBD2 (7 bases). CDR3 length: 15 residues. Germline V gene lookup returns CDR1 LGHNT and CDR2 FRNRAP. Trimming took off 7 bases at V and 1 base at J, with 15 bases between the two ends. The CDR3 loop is CASARGGVGTDTQYF. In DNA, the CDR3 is TGTGCTAGTGCCCGAGGGGGGGTGGGCACAGATACGCAGTATTTT.

For the CDR3, the DNA is TGTGCCAGCAGCCCTCCCAGCGGCCCCTACGAGCAGTACTTC. It codes for CASSPPSGPYEQYF. The chain uses TRBV14 and TRBJ2-7, with a possible D match to TRBD2 (5 bases). In germline, CDR1 is SGHDN, CDR2 FVKESK. Trimming took 4 bases from V and 2 from J, leaving 12 bases between them. The CDR3 is 14 residues long.

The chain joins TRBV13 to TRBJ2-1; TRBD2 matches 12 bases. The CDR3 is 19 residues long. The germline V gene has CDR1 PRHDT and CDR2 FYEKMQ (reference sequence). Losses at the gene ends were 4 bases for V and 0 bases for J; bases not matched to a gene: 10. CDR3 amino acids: CASSYQTSGSPSSYNEQFF. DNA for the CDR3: TGTGCCAGCAGCTACCAGACTAGCGGGAGTCCGAGCTCCTACAATGAGCAGTTCTTC.

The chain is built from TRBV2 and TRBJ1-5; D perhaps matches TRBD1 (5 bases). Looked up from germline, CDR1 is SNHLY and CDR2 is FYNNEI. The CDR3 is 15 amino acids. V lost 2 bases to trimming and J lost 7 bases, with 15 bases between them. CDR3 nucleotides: TGTGCCAGCAGTGAACGGGCAGGGTTTGAGCAGCCCCAGCATTTT. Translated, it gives CASSERAGFEQPQHF. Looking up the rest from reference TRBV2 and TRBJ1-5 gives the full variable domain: EPEVTQTPSHQVTQMGQEVILRCVPISNHLYFYWYRQILGQKVEFLVSFYNNEISEKSEIFDDQFSVERPDGSNFTLKIRSTKLEDSAMYFCASSERAGFEQPQHFGDGTRLSIL.

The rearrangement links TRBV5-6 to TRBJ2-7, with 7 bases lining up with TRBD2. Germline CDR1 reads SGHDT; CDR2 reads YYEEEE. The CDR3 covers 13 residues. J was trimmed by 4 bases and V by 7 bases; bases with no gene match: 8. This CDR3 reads CASAIGGLYEQYF. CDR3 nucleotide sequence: TGTGCCAGCGCAATCGGGGGGTTGTACGAGCAGTACTTC.

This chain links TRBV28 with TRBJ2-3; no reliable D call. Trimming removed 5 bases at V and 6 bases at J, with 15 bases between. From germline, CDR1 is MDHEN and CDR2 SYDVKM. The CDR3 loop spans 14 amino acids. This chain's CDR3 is CASSGTTARDTQYF. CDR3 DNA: TGTGCCAGCAGTGGAACTACAGCCAGGGATACGCAGTATTTT.

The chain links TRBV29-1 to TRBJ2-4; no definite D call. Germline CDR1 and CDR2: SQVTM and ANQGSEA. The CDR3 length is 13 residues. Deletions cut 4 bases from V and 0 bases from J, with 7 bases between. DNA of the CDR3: TGCAGCGTTGTGACCCTAGCCAAAAACATTCAGTACTTC. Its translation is CSVVTLAKNIQYF. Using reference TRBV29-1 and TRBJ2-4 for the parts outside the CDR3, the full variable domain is SAVISQKPSRDICQRGTSLTIQCQVDSQVTMMFWYRQQPGQSLTLIATANQGSEATYESGFVIDKFPISRPNLTFSTLTVSNMSPEDSSIYLCSVVTLAKNIQYFGAGTRLSVL.

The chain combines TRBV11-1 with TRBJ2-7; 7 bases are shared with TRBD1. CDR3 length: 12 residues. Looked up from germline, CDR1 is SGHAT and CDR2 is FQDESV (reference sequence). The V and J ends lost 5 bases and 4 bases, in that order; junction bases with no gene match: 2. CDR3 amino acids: CASSVTGYEQYF. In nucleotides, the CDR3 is TGTGCCAGCAGCGTGACAGGGTACGAGCAGTACTTC.

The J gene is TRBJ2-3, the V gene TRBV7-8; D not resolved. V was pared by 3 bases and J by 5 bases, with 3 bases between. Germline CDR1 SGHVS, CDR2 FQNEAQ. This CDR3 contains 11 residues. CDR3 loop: CASSFGDTQYF. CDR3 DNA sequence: TGTGCCAGCAGCTTCGGAGATACGCAGTATTTT.

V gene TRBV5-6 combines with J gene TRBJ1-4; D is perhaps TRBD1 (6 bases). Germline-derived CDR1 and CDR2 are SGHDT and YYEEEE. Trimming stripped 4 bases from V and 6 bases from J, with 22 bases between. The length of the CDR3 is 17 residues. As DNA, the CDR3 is TGTGCCAGCAGCCCCCGTAGTAAACGGGGGGCAGATGAAAAACTGTTTTTT. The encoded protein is CASSPRSKRGADEKLFF.

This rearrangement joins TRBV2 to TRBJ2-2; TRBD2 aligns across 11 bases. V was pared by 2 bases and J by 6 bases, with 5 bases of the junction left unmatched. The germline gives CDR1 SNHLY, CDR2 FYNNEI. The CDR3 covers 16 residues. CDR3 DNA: TGTGCCAGCAGTGAAACTAGCGGGAGCGTGGCCGGGGAGCTGTTTTTT. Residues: CASSETSGSVAGELFF.

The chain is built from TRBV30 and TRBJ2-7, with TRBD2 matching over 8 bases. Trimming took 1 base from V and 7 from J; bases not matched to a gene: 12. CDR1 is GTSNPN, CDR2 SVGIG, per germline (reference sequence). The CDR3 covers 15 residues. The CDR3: CAWSEGAGESREQYF. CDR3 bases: TGTGCCTGGAGTGAAGGAGCGGGAGAATCGAGGGAGCAGTACTTC.

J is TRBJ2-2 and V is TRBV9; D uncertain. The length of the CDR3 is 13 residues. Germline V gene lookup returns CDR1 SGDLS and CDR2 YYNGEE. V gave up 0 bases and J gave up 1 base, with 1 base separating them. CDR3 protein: CASSVGNTGELFF. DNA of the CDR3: TGTGCCAGCAGCGTAGGGAACACCGGGGAGCTGTTTTTT.

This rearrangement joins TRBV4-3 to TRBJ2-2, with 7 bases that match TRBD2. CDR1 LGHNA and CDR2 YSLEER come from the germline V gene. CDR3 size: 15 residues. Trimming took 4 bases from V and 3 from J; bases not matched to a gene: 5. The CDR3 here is CASSLGLPYTGELFF. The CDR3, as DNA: TGCGCCAGCAGCCTGGGACTACCCTACACCGGGGAGCTGTTTTTT.

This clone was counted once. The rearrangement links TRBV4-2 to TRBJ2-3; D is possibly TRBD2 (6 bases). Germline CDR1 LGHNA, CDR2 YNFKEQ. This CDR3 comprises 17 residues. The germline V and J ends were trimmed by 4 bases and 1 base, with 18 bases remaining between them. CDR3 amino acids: CASSLLEAGRGTDTQYF. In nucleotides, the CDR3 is TGTGCCAGCAGCCTCCTTGAGGCGGGACGAGGCACAGATACGCAGTATTTT.